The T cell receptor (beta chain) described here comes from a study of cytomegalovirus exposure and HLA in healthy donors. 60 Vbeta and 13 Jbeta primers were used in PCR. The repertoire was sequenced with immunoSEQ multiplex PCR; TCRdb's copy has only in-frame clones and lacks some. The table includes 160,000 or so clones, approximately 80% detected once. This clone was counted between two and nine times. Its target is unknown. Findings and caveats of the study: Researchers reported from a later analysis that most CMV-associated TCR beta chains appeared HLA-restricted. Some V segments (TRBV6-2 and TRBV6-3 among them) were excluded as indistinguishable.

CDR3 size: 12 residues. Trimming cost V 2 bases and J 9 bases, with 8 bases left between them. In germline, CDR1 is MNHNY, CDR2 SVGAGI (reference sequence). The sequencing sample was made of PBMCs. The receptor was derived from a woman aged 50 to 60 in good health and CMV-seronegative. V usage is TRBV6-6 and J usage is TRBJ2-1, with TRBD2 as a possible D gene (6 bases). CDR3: CASSYPEGEQFF. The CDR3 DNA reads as TGTGCCAGCAGTTACCCGGAGGGTGAGCAGTTCTTC.